Shown below are 19 T cell receptor beta chains from a single sample sequenced in a study of blood T cell repertoires in COVID-19. Generated by immunoSEQ multiplex PCR, the TCRdb table keeps only in-frame clones and is missing some. The sample has 350,000 to 450,000 clones, approximately 86% seen once. Source material: peripheral blood. The receptors shown here come from a woman aged 60-70 years with COVID-19, enrolled during active disease.

The DNA for the CDR3 is TGTGCCAGCAGTTACAGAAGACAGGACCAAGAGACCCAGTACTTC. This translates into CASSYRRQDQETQYF. The V gene is TRBV6-5, the J gene TRBJ2-5, with D possibly matching TRBD1 (6 bases). Germline CDR1 and CDR2: MNHEY and SVGAGI. Deletions cut 2 bases from V and 0 bases from J, with 10 bases between. This CDR3 region has 15 residues.

V and J are TRBV20-1 and TRBJ1-2, with 7 bases that match TRBD1. Germline V gene lookup returns CDR1 DFQATT and CDR2 SNEGSKA (reference sequence). J gave up 6 bases and V 3 bases, and 4 bases lay outside the gene matches. This CDR3 has 12 residues. CDR3 sequence reads: CSASPTGDGYTF. The CDR3, as DNA: TGCAGTGCTAGTCCAACAGGGGATGGCTACACCTTC.

J is TRBJ2-7 and V is TRBV18; possibly TRBD1 for D (5 bases). V was clipped by 3 bases and J by 1 base, with 10 bases between them. The CDR3 is made up of 14 amino acids. Germline CDR1 and CDR2: KGHSH and LQKENI. This CDR3 is CASSPQGFSYEQYF. In DNA, the CDR3 is TGTGCCAGCTCACCGCAGGGATTTTCCTACGAGCAGTACTTC.

The CDR3 is CASSLFGRGLSGELFF. The CDR3 DNA follows: TGTGCCAGCAGCCTCTTCGGCAGGGGGTTATCCGGGGAGCTGTTTTTT. The chain uses TRBV9 and TRBJ2-2; 7 bases line up with TRBD1. This CDR3 is built from 16 residues. Germline V gene lookup returns CDR1 SGDLS and CDR2 YYNGEE. The V and J ends lost 4 bases and 6 bases, in that order; junction bases with no gene match: 12.

J is TRBJ2-7 and V is TRBV19; tentative D call: TRBD1 (5 bases). Germline V gene data show CDR1 as LNHDA and CDR2 as SQIVND (reference sequence). The length of the CDR3 is 14 residues. The V and J ends lost 6 bases and 3 bases respectively, with 15 bases between them. The CDR3 region has the DNA TGTGCCAGTAGCCGAACAGGTTCGGGCTACGAGCAGTACTTC. The encoded protein is CASSRTGSGYEQYF. The variable domain in full, with the rest retrieved from reference TRBV19 and TRBJ2-7, is DGGITQSPKYLFRKEGQNVTLSCEQNLNHDAMYWYRQDPGQGLRLIYYSQIVNDFQKGDIAEGYSVSREKKESFPLTVTSAQKNPTAFYLCASSRTGSGYEQYFGPGTRLTVT.

The chain couples TRBV5-5 to TRBJ1-1; TRBD1 agrees at 7 bases. The CDR3 has 16 amino acids. Germline V gene data show CDR1 as SGHKS and CDR2 as YYEKEE (reference sequence). Trimming at V came to 0 bases and at J to 0 bases, leaving 5 bases not matched to a gene. The CDR3 protein is CASSLEGTVMNTEAFF. CDR3 in DNA: TGTGCCAGCAGCTTGGAAGGGACAGTTATGAACACTGAAGCTTTCTTT.

The CDR3 sequence is CASTAQVGNTEAFF. As DNA, the CDR3 is TGTGCCAGCACTGCCCAGGTCGGGAACACTGAAGCTTTCTTT. The chain employs TRBV7-9 and TRBJ1-1; D is unclear. Deletions cut 7 bases from V and 1 base from J, with 13 bases between. The CDR3 is 14 amino acids. Germline V gene data show CDR1 as SEHNR and CDR2 as FQNEAQ (reference sequence). Full variable domain (outside the CDR3, taken from reference TRBV7-9 and TRBJ1-1): DTGVSQNPRHKITKRGQNVTFRCDPISEHNRLYWYRQTLGQGPEFLTYFQNEAQLEKSRLLSDRFSAERPKGSFSTLEIQRTEQGDSAMYLCASTAQVGNTEAFFGQGTRLTVV.

V gene TRBV7-2 combines with J gene TRBJ2-3; the match to TRBD2 covers 9 bases. The CDR3 runs to 18 residues. CDR1 is SGHTA and CDR2 is FQGNSA in the germline V gene. Germline trimming cut 1 base from V and 0 bases from J; bases unmatched to any gene: 8. CDR3 amino acids: CASSLVWRGGTSTDTQYF. For the CDR3, the DNA is TGTGCCAGCAGCTTAGTGTGGCGGGGGGGGACTAGCACAGATACGCAGTATTTT.

The CDR3 protein is CASSLGAETYEQYF. The CDR3 DNA reads as TGTGCCAGCAGTTTAGGGGCGGAAACCTACGAGCAGTACTTC. This chain links TRBV28 with TRBJ2-7; D is possibly TRBD1 (5 bases). Germline V gives CDR1 MDHEN, CDR2 SYDVKM. This CDR3 contains 14 residues. The V end was cut by 2 bases, the J end by 2 bases, with 10 bases between.

The V gene is TRBV29-1, the J gene TRBJ1-2, with D maybe TRBD1 (5 bases). The CDR3 runs 11 residues. CDR1 and CDR2 from the germline V gene are SQVTM and ANQGSEA. V lost 7 bases to trimming and J lost 6 bases, with 12 bases between them. CDR3 amino acids: CSGGTPHGYTF. DNA for the CDR3: TGCAGCGGCGGGACCCCACATGGCTACACCTTC.

This rearrangement joins TRBV7-2 to TRBJ2-7; tentative D call: TRBD2 (6 bases). CDR3 length: 14 residues. CDR1 is SGHTA, CDR2 FQGNSA, per germline. V was cut by 3 bases and J by 4 bases, with 13 bases left in between. CDR3 sequence: CASSFAGPKYEQYF. The CDR3 nucleotides are TGTGCCAGCAGCTTCGCGGGGCCGAAATACGAGCAGTACTTC.

This clone is a singleton in its sample. V and J are TRBV5-1 and TRBJ2-1, with 8 bases fitting TRBD1. J gave up 1 base and V 4 bases, and 4 bases lay outside the gene matches. Germline CDR1 is SGHRS and CDR2 is YFSETQ. This CDR3 is built from 15 residues. The CDR3 bases are TGCGCCAGCAGCACCCGACAGGGGTCCTACAATGAGCAGTTCTTC. The encoded protein is CASSTRQGSYNEQFF.

The chain carries TRBV6-5 and TRBJ2-1; 11 positions agree with TRBD2. The CDR3 is 15 residues long. After removal of 0 bases from V and 6 bases from J, the junction contained 1 base not matched to a gene. The germline CDR1 and CDR2 sequences are MNHEY and SVGAGI. This chain's CDR3 is CASSYSLAGGNEQFF. CDR3 in DNA: TGTGCCAGCAGTTACTCCCTAGCGGGGGGCAATGAGCAGTTCTTC.

This chain joins TRBV6-2 or TRBV6-3 and TRBJ1-5; no firm D call. V lost 1 base and J lost 0, with 10 bases in between. Germline CDR1 is MNHEY and CDR2 is SVGEGT. The CDR3 runs to 16 residues. CDR3 loop: CASSYFGVYSNQPQHF. In DNA, the CDR3 is TGTGCCAGCAGTTACTTCGGGGTTTATAGCAATCAGCCCCAGCATTTT.

The chain couples TRBV19 to TRBJ2-2; 10 bases are a match to TRBD1. The CDR3 covers 18 residues. The V and J ends lost 5 bases and 5 bases, in that order; junction bases with no gene match: 14. Germline CDR1 and CDR2: LNHDA and SQIVND (reference sequence). CDR3 loop: CASSAYRDRGVVTGELFF. The CDR3, as DNA: TGTGCCAGTAGTGCATACCGGGACAGGGGAGTTGTAACCGGGGAGCTGTTTTTT.

V and J are TRBV19 and TRBJ1-1; 9 bases are shared with TRBD1. The V gene's germline CDR1 is LNHDA and CDR2 SQIVND (reference sequence). V shed 3 bases and J 1 base; nucleotides not matched to a gene: 9. The CDR3 consists of 17 residues. The CDR3 DNA sequence: TGTGCCAGTAGTATGGGGGGCCCGGGACAGGGGAACACTGAAGCTTTCTTT. The encoded protein is CASSMGGPGQGNTEAFF.

The gene calls are TRBV12-3 or TRBV12-4 and TRBJ1-2, with D maybe TRBD1 (6 bases). V shed 5 bases and J shed 8 bases, with 12 bases lying between them. The CDR3 contains 12 residues. CDR3 DNA sequence: TGTGCCAGCAGTCTATGGACAGTCGGCTACACCTTC. Its protein is CASSLWTVGYTF.

V is TRBV2 and J is TRBJ2-2; D is possibly TRBD2 (7 bases). This CDR3 is 16 amino acids long. CDR1 SNHLY and CDR2 FYNNEI come from the germline V gene. With 10 bases removed from V and 5 bases from J, the gap between germline ends came to 23 bases. The DNA for the CDR3 is TGTGCCATACTCCAAAGCGGGACATATCCGACCGGGGAGCTGTTTTTT. It specifies CAILQSGTYPTGELFF. The full variable domain, rest sourced from reference TRBV2 and TRBJ2-2, is EPEVTQTPSHQVTQMGQEVILRCVPISNHLYFYWYRQILGQKVEFLVSFYNNEISEKSEIFDDQFSVERPDGSNFTLKIRSTKLEDSAMYFCAILQSGTYPTGELFFGEGSRLTVL.

The gene calls are TRBV7-2 and TRBJ1-4, with no clear D. The germline V and J ends were trimmed by 6 bases and 0 bases, with 20 bases remaining between them. Germline V gene sequence: CDR1 SGHTA, CDR2 FQGNSA. The CDR3 totals 18 residues. The CDR3 loop is CASSSYISLAATNEKLFF. The CDR3 DNA is TGTGCCAGCAGTTCTTATATCTCCCTAGCAGCAACTAATGAAAAACTGTTTTTT.